This T cell receptor beta chain is from a study of cytomegalovirus exposure and HLA in healthy donors. Notes on the study in general: Investigators reported fewer than 200 TCR beta chains as tied to cytomegalovirus.

As regards this clone: Its antigen remains unknown.

The study ran its PCR with 60 Vbeta and 13 Jbeta primers. The repertoire was sequenced with immunoSEQ multiplex PCR; TCRdb's copy has only in-frame clones and lacks some. The data show about 160,000 clones, around 69% seen once. CDR1 is SQVTM and CDR2 is ANQGSEA in the germline V gene. With 6 bases clipped from V and 7 bases from J, the junction kept 6 bases outside the gene matches. The CDR3 sequence is 12 residues long. The chain is built from TRBV29-1 and TRBJ1-2; 9 nucleotides line up with TRBD1. The source of this sequence is a woman between 25 and 40 years old in good health and CMV-seronegative. The sample was PBMCs. The chain's CDR3 is CSVRQGEGGYTF. The CDR3, as DNA: TGCAGCGTCCGACAGGGGGAGGGTGGCTACACCTTC.